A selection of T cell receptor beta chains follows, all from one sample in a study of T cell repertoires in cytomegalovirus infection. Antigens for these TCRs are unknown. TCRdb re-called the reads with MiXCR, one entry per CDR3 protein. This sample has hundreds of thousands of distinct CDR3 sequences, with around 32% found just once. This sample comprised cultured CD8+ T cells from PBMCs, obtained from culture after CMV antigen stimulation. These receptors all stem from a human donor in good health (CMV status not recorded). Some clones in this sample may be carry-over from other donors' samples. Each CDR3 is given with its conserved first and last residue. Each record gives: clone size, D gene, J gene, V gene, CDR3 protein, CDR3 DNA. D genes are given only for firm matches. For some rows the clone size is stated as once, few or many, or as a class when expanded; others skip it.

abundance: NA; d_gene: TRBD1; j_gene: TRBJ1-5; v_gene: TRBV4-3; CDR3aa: CASSRSGGGNQPQHF; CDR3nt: TGCGCCAGCAGCCGGTCAGGGGGCGGGAATCAGCCCCAGCATTTT
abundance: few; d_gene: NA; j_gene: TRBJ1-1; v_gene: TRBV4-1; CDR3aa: CASSQVSLNTEAFF; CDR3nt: TGCGCCAGCAGCCAAGTCAGCTTGAACACTGAAGCTTTCTTT
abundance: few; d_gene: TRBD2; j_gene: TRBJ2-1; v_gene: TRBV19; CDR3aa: CASSTPGGKNEQFF; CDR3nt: TGTGCCAGTAGTACCCCGGGGGGAAAGAATGAGCAGTTCTTC
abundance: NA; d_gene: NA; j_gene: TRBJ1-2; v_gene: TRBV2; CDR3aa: CASPGINYGYTF; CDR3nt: TGTGCCAGCCCAGGAATAAACTATGGCTACACCTTC
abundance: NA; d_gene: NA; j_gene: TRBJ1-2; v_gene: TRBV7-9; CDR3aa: CARRGSFYGYTF; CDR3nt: TGTGCCCGGCGGGGCTCATTCTATGGCTACACCTTC
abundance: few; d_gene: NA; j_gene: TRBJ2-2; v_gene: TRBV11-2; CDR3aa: CASSFYSYPNTGELFF; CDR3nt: TGTGCCAGCAGCTTCTACTCGTACCCGAACACCGGGGAGCTGTTTTTT
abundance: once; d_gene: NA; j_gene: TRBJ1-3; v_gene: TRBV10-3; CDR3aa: CAILNSQGNTIYF; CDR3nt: TGTGCCATTCTGAACTCTCAGGGAAACACCATATATTTT
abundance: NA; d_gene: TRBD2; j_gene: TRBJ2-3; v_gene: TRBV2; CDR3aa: CASSLGTSRESTDTQYF; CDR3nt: TGTGCCAGCAGCCTGGGGACTAGCCGGGAATCCACAGATACGCAGTATTTT
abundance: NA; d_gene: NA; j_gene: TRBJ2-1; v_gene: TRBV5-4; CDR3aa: CASSAYSANEQFF; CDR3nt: TGTGCCAGCAGCGCGTACAGCGCCAATGAGCAGTTCTTC
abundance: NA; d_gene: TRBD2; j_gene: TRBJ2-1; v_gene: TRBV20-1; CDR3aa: CSARDLHSGEYNEQFF; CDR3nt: TGCAGTGCTAGAGATTTGCATAGCGGGGAGTACAATGAGCAGTTCTTC
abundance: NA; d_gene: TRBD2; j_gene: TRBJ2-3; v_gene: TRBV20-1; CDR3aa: CSARNLILAVSTDTQYF; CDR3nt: TGCAGTGCTAGAAATCTTATCCTAGCGGTGAGCACAGATACGCAGTATTTT
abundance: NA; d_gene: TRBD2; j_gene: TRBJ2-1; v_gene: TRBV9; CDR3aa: CASSVAGGPHNEQFF; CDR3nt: TGTGCCAGCAGCGTAGCGGGGGGGCCCCACAATGAGCAGTTCTTC
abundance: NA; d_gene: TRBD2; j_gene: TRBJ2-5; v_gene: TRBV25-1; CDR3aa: CASSDLASGEQETQYF; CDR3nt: TGTGCCAGCAGTGATTTAGCTAGCGGGGAACAAGAGACCCAGTACTTC
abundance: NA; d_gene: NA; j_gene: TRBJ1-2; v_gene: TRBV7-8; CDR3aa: CASSSSYSGTYYGYTF; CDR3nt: TGTGCCAGCAGCTCGTCATACTCCGGGACCTACTATGGCTACACCTTC
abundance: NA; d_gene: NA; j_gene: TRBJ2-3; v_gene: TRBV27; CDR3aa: CASSLVMGTDTQYF; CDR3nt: TGTGCCAGCAGTTTAGTGATGGGCACAGATACGCAGTATTTT
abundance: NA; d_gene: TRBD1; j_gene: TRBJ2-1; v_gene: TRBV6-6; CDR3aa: CASSYFRTGYNEQFF; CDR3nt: TGTGCCAGCAGTTACTTTCGGACAGGTTACAATGAGCAGTTCTTC
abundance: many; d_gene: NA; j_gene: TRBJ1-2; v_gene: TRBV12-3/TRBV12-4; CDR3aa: CASLQATGPRPSGYTF; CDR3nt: TGTGCCAGCCTCCAAGCCACCGGGCCCCGACCTAGTGGCTACACCTTC
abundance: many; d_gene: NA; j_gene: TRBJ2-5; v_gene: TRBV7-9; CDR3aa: CASSLLYGEETQYF; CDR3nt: TGTGCCAGCAGCCTACTGTATGGGGAAGAGACCCAGTACTTC
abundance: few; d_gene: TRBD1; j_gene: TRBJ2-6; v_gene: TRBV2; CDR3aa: CASSELGTGLQVSGANVLTF; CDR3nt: TGTGCCAGCAGTGAATTGGGGACAGGGCTTCAAGTCTCTGGGGCCAACGTCCTGACTTTC
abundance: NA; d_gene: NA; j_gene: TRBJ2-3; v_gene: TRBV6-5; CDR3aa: CASSRQLSTDTQYF; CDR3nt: TGTGCCAGCAGTAGACAGCTAAGCACAGATACGCAGTATTTT
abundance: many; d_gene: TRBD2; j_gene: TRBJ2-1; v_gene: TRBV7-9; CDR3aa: CASSLVSGGHNEQFF; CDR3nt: TGTGCCAGCAGCTTAGTTAGCGGGGGCCACAATGAGCAGTTCTTC
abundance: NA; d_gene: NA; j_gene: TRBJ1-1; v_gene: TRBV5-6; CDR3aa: CASTLASTEAFF; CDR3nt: TGTGCCAGCACCCTTGCGAGCACTGAAGCTTTCTTT